The T cell receptor beta chain under discussion was sequenced for a study of T cells in pancreatic ductal adenocarcinoma. Study-wide results and caveats: Tumor samples had fewer productive templates and approximately 8-fold fewer unique clonotypes than blood.

Method: immunoSEQ multiplex PCR; TCRdb's copy keeps in-frame clones and lacks some. The sample lists more than 25,000 clones; just over 90% were seen once. On this clone itself: Its antigen is not identified.

No neoadjuvant therapy was given to the selected pancreatic ductal adenocarcinoma patients before their surgery. The CDR3 has 13 amino acids. Germline CDR1 and CDR2: SGHNT and YENEEA. The ends were cut back, 5 bases at V and 3 bases at J, with 11 bases in the middle. Sequenced material: PBMCs. The chain uses TRBV11-3 and TRBJ2-7; D is ambiguous. The TCR originated in a human donor with pancreatic ductal adenocarcinoma. This chain's CDR3 is CASSQDWYYEQYF. The CDR3, as DNA: TGTGCCAGCAGCCAAGACTGGTACTACGAGCAGTACTTC.